Each of the 5 T cell receptor beta chains below was sequenced from the same sample in a study of shared clonotypes between healthy human individuals. TCRdb's table, derived via immunoSEQ multiplex PCR, lists solely in-frame clones and lacks some. The table shows about 1 million clones, with about 75% occurring only once. Specimen: memory CD4+ T cells sorted from blood. Sample subset: CD45RA-negative fraction. The receptors originated from a man aged 18 to 29 in good health.

V and J are TRBV2 and TRBJ2-5; D gene uncertain. Trimming removed 2 bases from V and 2 bases from J, with 6 bases in between. Germline CDR1 and CDR2: SNHLY and FYNNEI. The CDR3 is made up of 13 amino acids. The CDR3 loop is CASSEHKQETQYF. In nucleotides, the CDR3 is TGTGCCAGCAGTGAACATAAACAAGAGACCCAGTACTTC.

This clone was observed a handful of times. This sequence joins TRBV5-6 and TRBJ1-5; 10 bases are a match to TRBD1. CDR1 SGHDT and CDR2 YYEEEE come from the germline V gene. This CDR3 region has 14 residues. Trimming removed 4 bases from V and 2 bases from J; junction bases left unmatched: 0. CDR3 sequence (DNA): TGTGCCAGCAGCGGGACAGGGGGCAATCAGCCCCAGCATTTT. Its translation: CASSGTGGNQPQHF.

Remarks on this clone: The junction departs from germline at one end; a sequencing error may be responsible. The chain recombines TRBV7-7 with TRBJ2-5, with TRBD1 matching over 8 bases. The CDR3 contains 14 residues. Germline V gene data show CDR1 as SSHAT and CDR2 as FNYEAQ (reference sequence). This chain's CDR3 is CASSLGQGLETQYF. In DNA form, the CDR3 reads TGTGCTAGCAGCTTAGGACAGGGCTTAGAGACCCAGTACTTC.

The chain employs TRBV11-2 and TRBJ1-4; D remains ambiguous. The CDR3 is 13 residues long. Trimming stripped 0 bases from V and 4 bases from J, with 3 bases between. Per the germline V gene, CDR1 is SGHAT and CDR2 is FQNNGV. CDR3 nucleotide sequence: TGTGCCAGCAGCTTAGAACTTAATGAAAAACTGTTTTTT. This sequence encodes CASSLELNEKLFF.

V and J are TRBV6-1 and TRBJ1-1, with D perhaps matching TRBD1 (5 bases). V was trimmed by 4 bases and J by 11 bases, leaving 20 bases between them. The V gene's germline CDR1 is MNHNS and CDR2 SASEGT. This CDR3 region has 14 residues. CDR3 in amino acids: CASSGVKRVGGAFF. The CDR3 DNA reads TGTGCCAGCAGTGGGGTCAAACGGGTCGGGGGGGCTTTCTTT.